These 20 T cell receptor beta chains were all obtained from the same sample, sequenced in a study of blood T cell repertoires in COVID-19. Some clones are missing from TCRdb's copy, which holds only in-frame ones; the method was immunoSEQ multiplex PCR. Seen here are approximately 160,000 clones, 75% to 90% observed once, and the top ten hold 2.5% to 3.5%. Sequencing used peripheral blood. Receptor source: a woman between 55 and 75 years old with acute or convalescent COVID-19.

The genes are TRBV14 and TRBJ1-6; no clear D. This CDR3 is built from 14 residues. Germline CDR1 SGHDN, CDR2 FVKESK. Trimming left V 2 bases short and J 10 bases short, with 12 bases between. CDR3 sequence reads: CASSQIGFGSPLHF. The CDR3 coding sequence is TGTGCCAGCAGCCAAATCGGGTTTGGATCACCCCTCCACTTT.

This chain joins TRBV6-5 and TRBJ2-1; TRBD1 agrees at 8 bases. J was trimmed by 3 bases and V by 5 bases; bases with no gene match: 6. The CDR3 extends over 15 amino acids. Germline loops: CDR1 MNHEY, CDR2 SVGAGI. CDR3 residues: CASSNIGTGYNEQFF. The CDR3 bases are TGTGCCAGCAGTAATATAGGGACAGGCTACAATGAGCAGTTCTTC.

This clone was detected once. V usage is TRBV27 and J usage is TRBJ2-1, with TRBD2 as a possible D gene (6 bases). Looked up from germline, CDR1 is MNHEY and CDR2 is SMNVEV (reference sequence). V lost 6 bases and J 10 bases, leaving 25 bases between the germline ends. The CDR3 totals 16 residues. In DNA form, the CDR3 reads TGTGCCAGCAGCCGACGTTCTTTAGATGGGGCGGGGGAGCAGTTCTTC. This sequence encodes CASSRRSLDGAGEQFF.

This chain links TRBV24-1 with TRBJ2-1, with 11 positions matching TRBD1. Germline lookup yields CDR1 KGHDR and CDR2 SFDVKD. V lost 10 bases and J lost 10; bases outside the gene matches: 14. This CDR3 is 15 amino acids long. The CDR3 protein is CATKHRDRGLDEQFF. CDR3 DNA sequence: TGTGCCACGAAACACCGGGACAGGGGGTTGGACGAGCAGTTCTTC.

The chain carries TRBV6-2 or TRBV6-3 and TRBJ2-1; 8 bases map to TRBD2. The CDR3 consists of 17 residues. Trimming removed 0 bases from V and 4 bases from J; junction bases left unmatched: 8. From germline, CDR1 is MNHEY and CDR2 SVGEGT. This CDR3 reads CASSYSRVQRGYNEQFF. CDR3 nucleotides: TGTGCCAGCAGTTACTCGCGGGTCCAGCGGGGGTACAATGAGCAGTTCTTC.

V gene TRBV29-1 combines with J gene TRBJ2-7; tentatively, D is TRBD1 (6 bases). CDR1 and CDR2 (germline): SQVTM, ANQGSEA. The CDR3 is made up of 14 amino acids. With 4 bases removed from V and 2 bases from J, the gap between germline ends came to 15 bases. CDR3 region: CSVVQTGVTYEQYF. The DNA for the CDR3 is TGCAGCGTTGTCCAGACAGGAGTTACCTACGAGCAGTACTTC.

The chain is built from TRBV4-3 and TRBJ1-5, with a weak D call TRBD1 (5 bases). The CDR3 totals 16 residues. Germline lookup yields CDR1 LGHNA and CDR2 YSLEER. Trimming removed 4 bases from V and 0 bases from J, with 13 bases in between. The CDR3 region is CASSLTFQGSNQPQHF. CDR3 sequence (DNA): TGCGCCAGCAGCCTTACGTTTCAGGGTAGCAATCAGCCCCAGCATTTT.

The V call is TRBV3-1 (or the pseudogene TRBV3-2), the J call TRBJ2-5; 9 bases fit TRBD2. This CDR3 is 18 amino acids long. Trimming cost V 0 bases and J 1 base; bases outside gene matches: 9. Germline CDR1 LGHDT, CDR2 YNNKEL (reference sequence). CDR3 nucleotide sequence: TGTGCCAGCAGCCAAGATTGCGGGGGGGCCCCGAGCCAAGAGACCCAGTACTTC. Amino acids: CASSQDCGGAPSQETQYF.

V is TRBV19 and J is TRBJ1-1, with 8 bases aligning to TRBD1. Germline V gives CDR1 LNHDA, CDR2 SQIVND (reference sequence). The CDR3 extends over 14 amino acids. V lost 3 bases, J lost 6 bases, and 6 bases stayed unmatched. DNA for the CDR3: TGTGCCAGTAGTATCACCCCAGGGGGCTCTGAAGCTTTCTTT. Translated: CASSITPGGSEAFF.

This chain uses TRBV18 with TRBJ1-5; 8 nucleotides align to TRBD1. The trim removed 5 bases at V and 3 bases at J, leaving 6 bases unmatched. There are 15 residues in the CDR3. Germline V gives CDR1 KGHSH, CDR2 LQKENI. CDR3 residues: CASSSQGQDNQPQHF. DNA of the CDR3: TGTGCCAGCTCATCACAGGGACAGGACAATCAGCCCCAGCATTTT. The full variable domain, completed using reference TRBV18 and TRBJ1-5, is NAGVMQNPRHLVRRRGQEARLRCSPMKGHSHVYWYRQLPEEGLKFMVYLQKENIIDESGMPKERFSAEFPKEGPSILRIQQVVRGDSAAYFCASSSQGQDNQPQHFGDGTRLSIL.

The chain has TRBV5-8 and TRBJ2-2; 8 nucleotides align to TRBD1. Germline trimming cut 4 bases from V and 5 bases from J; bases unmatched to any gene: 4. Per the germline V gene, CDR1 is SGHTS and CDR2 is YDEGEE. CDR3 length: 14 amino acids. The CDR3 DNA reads TGTGCCAGCAGCCCTCGACAGGGGACCGGGGAGCTGTTTTTT. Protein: CASSPRQGTGELFF. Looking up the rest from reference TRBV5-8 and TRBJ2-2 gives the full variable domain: EAGVTQSPTHLIKTRGQQATLRCSPISGHTSVYWYQQALGLGLQFLLWYDEGEERNRGNFPPRFSGRQFPNYSSELNVNALELEDSALYLCASSPRQGTGELFFGEGSRLTVL.

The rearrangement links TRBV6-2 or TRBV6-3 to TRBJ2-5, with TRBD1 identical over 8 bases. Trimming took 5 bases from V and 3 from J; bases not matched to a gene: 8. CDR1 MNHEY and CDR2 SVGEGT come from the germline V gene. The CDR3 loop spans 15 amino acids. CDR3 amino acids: CASSTSRTGKETQYF. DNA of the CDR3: TGTGCCAGCAGTACCTCCAGGACAGGGAAAGAGACCCAGTACTTC.

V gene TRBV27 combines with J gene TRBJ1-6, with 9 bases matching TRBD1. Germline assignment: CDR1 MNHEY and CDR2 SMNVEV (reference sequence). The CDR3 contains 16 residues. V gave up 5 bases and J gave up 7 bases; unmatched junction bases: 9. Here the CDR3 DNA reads TGTGCCAGCAGTAGGGACAGGGCCCCTCTAAATTCACCCCTCCACTTT. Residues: CASSRDRAPLNSPLHF.

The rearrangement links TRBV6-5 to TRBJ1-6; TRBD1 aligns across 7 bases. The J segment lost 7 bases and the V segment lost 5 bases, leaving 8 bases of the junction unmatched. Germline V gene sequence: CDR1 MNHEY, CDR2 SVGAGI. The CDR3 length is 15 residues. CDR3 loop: CASSRAGGRNSPLHF. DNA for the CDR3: TGTGCCAGCAGTCGAGCAGGGGGTAGGAATTCACCCCTCCACTTT.

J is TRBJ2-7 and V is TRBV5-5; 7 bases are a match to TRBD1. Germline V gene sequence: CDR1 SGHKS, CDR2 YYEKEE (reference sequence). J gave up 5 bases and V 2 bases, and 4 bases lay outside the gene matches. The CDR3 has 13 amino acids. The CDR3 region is CASSFKGAHEQYF. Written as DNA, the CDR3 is TGTGCCAGCAGCTTTAAGGGGGCGCACGAGCAGTACTTC.

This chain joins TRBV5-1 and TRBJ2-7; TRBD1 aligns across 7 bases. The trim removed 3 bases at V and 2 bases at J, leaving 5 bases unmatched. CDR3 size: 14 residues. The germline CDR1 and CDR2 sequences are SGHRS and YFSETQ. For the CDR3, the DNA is TGCGCCAGCAGCTCCCCGGGACAGCCCTACGAGCAGTACTTC. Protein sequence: CASSSPGQPYEQYF.

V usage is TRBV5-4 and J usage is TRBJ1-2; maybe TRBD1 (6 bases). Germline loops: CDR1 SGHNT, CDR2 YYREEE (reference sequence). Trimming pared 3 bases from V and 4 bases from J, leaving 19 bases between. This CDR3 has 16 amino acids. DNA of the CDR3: TGTGCCAGCAGCTCAGGGGCTCCCCTGGGGGCCTATGGCTACACCTTC. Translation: CASSSGAPLGAYGYTF.

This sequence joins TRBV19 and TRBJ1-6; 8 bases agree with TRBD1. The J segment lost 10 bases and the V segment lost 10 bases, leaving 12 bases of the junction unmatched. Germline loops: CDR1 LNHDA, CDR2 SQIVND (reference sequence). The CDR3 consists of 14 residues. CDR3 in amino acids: CATRPDRVGSPLHF. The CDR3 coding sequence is TGTGCCACTAGGCCGGACAGGGTGGGATCACCCCTCCACTTT.

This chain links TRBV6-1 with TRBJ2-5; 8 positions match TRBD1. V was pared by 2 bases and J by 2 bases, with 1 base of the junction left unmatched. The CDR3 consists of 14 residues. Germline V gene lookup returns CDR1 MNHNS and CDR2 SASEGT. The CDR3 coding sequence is TGTGCCAGCAGTGAAAACAGGGGGCAAGAGACCCAGTACTTC. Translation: CASSENRGQETQYF.

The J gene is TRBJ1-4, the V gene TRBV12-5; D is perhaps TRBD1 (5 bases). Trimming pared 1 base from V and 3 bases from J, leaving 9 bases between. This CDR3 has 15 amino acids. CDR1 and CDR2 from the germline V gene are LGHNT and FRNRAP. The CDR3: CASGLEGLPNEKLFF. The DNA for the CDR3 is TGTGCTAGTGGTTTGGAGGGGTTACCTAATGAAAAACTGTTTTTT.